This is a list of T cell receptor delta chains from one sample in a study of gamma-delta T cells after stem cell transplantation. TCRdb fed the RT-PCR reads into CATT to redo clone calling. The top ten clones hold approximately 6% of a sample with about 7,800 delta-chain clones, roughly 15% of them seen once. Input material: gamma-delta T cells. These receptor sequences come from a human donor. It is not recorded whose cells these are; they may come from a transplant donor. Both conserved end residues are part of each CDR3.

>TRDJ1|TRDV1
CALGERILHHWGIRPDKLIF
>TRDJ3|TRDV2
CACDTPPVLGASSWDTRQMFF
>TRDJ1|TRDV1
CAPGESRVSRWGSPPIYTDKLIF
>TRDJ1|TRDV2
CACDSVPTGDTRYTDKLIF
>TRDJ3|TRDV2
CACDILGDTRQMFF
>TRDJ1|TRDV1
CALGELLDWGAPDKLIF
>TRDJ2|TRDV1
CALGEPSMGIALTAQLFF
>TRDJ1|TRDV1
CALGVLRGLSSYTDKLIF
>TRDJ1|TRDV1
CALGELTLLGDRPTKLIF
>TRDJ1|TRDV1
CALGAAVFDGDTDKLIF
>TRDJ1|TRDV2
CACDTATGGYAATDKLIF
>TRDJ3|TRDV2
CACDKLPVLGVASSWDTRQMFF
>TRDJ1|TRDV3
CAFLSYWGSQHTDKLIF
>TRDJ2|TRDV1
CALGELARYWGIPTAQLFF
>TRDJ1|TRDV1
CALGAYWGIFDKLIF
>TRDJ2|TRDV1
CALGGTSYQVYVIPAQLFF
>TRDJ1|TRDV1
CALGDSFPPYTDKLIF
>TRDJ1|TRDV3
CAFPSYWPQGDIDKLIF
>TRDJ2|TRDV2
CACDTRGIRVWTAQLFF
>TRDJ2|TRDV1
CALGVTWGYWGIQSLTAQLFF
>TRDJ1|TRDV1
CALGEKAFLPTGGKLIF
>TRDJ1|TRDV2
CACDMHLGDTDTDKLIF
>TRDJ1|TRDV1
CALGDHFLSSHTGGYRTDKLIF
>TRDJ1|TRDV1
CALEVLGDTGLRDKLIF
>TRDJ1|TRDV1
CALGEGVPVQWGIETDKLIF
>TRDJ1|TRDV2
CACESTGGLYTDKLIF
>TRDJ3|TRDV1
CALGLNSSPFTGGYWSSWDTRQMFF
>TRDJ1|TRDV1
CALGEKPSPYNTRSVDKLIF
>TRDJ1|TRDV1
CALGEPTAFLTGGDDKLIF
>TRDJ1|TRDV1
CALGELGLLGGYRFPTDKLIF
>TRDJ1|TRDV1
CALGEKWWGPTPSTDKLIF
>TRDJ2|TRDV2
CACDRLPTDWGIARHSLLTAQLFF
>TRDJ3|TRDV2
CACDTVMGDTSSWDTRQMFF
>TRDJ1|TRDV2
CACDNWGIRDKLIF
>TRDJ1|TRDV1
CALGGSYLPLGDWRTDKLIF
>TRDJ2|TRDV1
CALGELLCSTTGGLPSLTAQLFF
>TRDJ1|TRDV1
CALGKRSAGLGDWYTDKLIF
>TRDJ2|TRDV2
CACDFLLGDTLTAQLFF
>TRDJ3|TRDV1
CALGEEWGVRLPSSWDTRQMFF
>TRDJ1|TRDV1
CALGENPTCLLTKLIF
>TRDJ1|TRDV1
CALGRWSPHSVLGDTSYTDKLIF
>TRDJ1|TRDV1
CALGEPFHSRLVCTDKLIF
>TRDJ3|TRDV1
CALGEDPPTSDWGPSSWDTRQMFF
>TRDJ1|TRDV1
CALSPAFLRGYADKLIF
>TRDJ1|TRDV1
CALGETSSYASTGGYAIKLIF
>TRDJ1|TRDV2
CACDPLTGGYTDKLIF
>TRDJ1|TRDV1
CALGFEGVDLPQYWGKEDSDKLIF
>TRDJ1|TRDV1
CALGESGDPGAYTDRLIF
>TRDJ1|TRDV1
CALGEVPDYTDKLIF
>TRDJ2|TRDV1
CALGGYLPSYWGIEEGGAQLFF
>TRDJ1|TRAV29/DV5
CAASVILPVTHPHGGYDYTDKLIF
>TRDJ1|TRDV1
CALGDHRLQLGDTHADKLIF
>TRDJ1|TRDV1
CALGENRRPSLALTGGTLRAGYYKLIF
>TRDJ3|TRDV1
CALGGHPRRGLVARIDTAWDTRQMFF
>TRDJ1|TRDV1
CALGGPGDTDKLIF
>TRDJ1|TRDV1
CALGTPSYLALLGDNTDKPIF
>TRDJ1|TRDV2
CACDTLGPGNYWGIRTDKLIF
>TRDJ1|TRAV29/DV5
CAASVKMRLGDTDKLIF
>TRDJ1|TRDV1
CALGELEFYCLGDYTDKLIF
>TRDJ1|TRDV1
CALGELGSYTPKIHLNKLIF